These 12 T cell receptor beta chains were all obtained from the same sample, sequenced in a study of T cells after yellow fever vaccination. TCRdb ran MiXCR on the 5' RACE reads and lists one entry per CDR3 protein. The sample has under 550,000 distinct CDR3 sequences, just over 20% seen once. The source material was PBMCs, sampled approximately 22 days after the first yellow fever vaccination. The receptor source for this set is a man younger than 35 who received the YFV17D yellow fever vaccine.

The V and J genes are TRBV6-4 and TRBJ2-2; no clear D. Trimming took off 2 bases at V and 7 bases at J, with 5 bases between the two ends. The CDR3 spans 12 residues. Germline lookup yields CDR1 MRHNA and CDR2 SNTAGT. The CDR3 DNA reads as TGTGCCAGCAGTGACCCGGGCGGGGAGCTGTTTTTT. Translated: CASSDPGGELFF.

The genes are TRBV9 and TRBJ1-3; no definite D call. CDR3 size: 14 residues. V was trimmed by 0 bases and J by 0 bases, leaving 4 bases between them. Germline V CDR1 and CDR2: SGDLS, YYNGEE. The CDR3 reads CASSVATSGNTIYF. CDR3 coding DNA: TGTGCCAGCAGCGTAGCGACCTCTGGAAACACCATATATTTT.

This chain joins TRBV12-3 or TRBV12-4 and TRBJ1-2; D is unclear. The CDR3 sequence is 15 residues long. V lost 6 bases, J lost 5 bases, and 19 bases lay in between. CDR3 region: CASSAPDGKSYGYTF. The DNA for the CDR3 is TGTGCCAGCAGCGCCCCGGACGGGAAAAGTTATGGCTACACCTTC.

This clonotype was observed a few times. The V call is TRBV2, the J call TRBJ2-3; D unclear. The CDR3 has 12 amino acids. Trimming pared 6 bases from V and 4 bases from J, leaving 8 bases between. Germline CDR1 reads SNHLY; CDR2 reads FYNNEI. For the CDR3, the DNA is TGTGCCAGCAGGATTTTCGCAGATACGCAGTATTTT. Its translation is CASRIFADTQYF.

In nucleotides, the CDR3 is TGCAGCGTGAGCGATGGAGATACGCAGTATTTT. This encodes CSVSDGDTQYF. The J gene is TRBJ2-3, the V gene TRBV29-1; D is uncertain. Trimming left V 6 bases short and J 5 bases short, with 9 bases between. CDR1 SQVTM and CDR2 ANQGSEA come from the germline V gene. This CDR3 is built from 11 residues.

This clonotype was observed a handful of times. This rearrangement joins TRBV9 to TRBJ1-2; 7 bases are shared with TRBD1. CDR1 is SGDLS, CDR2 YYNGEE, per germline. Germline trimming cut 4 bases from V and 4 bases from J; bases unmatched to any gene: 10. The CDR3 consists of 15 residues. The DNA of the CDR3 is TGTGCCAGCAGCCGAGATCCGGGACAGTTCTATGGCTACACCTTC. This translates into CASSRDPGQFYGYTF.

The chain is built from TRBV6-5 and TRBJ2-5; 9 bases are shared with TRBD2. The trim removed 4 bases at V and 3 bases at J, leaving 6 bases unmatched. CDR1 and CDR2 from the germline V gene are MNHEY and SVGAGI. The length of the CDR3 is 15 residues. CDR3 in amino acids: CASSSSGGREETQYF. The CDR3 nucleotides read TGTGCCAGCAGTTCCAGCGGGGGGAGGGAAGAGACCCAGTACTTC.

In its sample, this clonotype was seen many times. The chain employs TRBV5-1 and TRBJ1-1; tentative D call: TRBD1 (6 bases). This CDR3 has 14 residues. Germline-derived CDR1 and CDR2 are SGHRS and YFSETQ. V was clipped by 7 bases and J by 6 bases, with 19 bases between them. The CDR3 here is CASSLARGTSEAFF. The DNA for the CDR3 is TGCGCCAGCTCCTTGGCCAGGGGTACGTCTGAAGCTTTCTTT.

The CDR3 DNA follows: TGTGCCAGCAGTTTCATCCGCCAAGAGACCCAGTACTTC. It is translated as CASSFIRQETQYF. The J gene is TRBJ2-5, the V gene TRBV27; D remains unclear. This CDR3 spans 13 amino acids. Germline loops: CDR1 MNHEY, CDR2 SMNVEV (reference sequence). Trimming removed 3 bases at V and 1 base at J, with 6 bases between.

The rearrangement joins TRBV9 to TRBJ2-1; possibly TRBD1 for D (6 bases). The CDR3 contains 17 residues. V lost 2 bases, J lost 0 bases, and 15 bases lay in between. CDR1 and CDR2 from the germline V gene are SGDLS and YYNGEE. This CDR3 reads CASSVHYRVSSYNEQFF. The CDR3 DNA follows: TGTGCCAGCAGCGTTCATTACAGGGTTAGCTCCTACAATGAGCAGTTCTTC.

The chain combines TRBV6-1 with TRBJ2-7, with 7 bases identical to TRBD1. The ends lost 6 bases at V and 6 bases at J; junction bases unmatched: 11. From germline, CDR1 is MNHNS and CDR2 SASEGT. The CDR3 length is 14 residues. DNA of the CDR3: TGTGCCAGCAGCTCCGGGACAGCTCGTAGCGAGCAGTACTTC. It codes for CASSSGTARSEQYF.

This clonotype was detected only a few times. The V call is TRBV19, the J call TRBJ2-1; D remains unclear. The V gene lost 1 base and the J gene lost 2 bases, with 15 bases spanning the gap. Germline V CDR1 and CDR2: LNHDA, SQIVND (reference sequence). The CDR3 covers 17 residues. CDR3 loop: CASSIGIFENAYNEQFF. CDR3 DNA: TGTGCCAGTAGTATAGGAATCTTCGAGAACGCCTACAATGAGCAGTTCTTC.